The sequence of this T cell receptor (beta chain) was determined in a study of blood T cell repertoires in COVID-19. Study context: Both acute and convalescent COVID-19 samples were obtained from the United States, Italy and Spain. T cells, B-cell-depleted T cells, or PBMCs provided the cDNA or gDNA that served as material.

Seattle patients were enrolled during active infection and followed longitudinally. V shed 2 bases and J 9 bases; nucleotides not matched to a gene: 7. The length of the CDR3 is 14 residues. The V gene's germline CDR1 is MNHNS and CDR2 SASEGT. In the authors' methods: Amplification of reference gene primers provided the estimated nucleated cell counts. Assay used: immunoSEQ multiplex PCR; TCRdb lists only in-frame clones, some missing. For V, J and clone size, that table is used; D and trimming come from the DNA. The sample includes fewer than 500,000 clones, over 85% of them seen just once. This chain connects TRBV6-1 to TRBJ2-1; 7 bases line up with TRBD1. The sequenced sample was peripheral blood. This TCR was recovered from a young man with COVID-19, enrolled during active disease. The CDR3 region is CASSEPTGNAEQFF. CDR3 DNA: TGTGCCAGCAGTGAACCGACAGGGAATGCTGAGCAGTTCTTC.